Shown below are 21 T cell receptor beta chains from a single sample sequenced in a study of tumor-infiltrating lymphocytes in primary liver carcinoma. The authors made TCR beta cDNA from approximately 500 ng total RNA with a constant-region primer. Researchers made the TCR beta libraries by running three nested multiplex PCR rounds with slightly modified ARM-PCR. A C-beta reverse primer and TRBV1-TRBV30 forward primers served in each of the first two PCR rounds, at about 9 cycles apiece. TCRdb redid the calling of the multiplex PCR reads with MiXCR, one entry per CDR3 protein. The repertoire has 150,000 to 200,000 distinct CDR3 sequences, 85% of them found once; the top ten carry roughly 20%. Without any cell sorting, roughly 20-30 mg of bulk tissue yielded co-extracted RNA and DNA. The source material was tumor tissue from primary liver carcinoma. These receptors were taken from a man between 40 and 49 years old with primary liver carcinoma and hepatitis B virus infection.

Turning to this clonotype: A junction boundary mismatches the germline segment, possibly from a read error. This chain connects TRBV6-1 to TRBJ1-4; D uncertain. The length of the CDR3 is 18 residues. Germline V gene sequence: CDR1 MNHNS, CDR2 SASEGT. CDR3 protein: CASSELPSNRVTNVKLFF. The CDR3 DNA sequence: TGTGCCAGCAGTGAACTACCATCGAATAGGGTAACTAATGTAAAACTGTTTTTT.

About this clonotype itself: An end of the junction does not agree with germline; a read error may underlie this. The chain links TRBV10-3 to TRBJ2-5, with TRBD2 as a possible D gene (5 bases). CDR3 length: 16 residues. Per germline, CDR1 ENHRY and CDR2 SYGVKD. The DNA of the CDR3 is TGTGACACCGAAACCGGGAAGTCGACAAGAAAAGAGACACAGTACTTC. Translating gives CDTETGKSTRKETQYF.

The chain joins TRBV4-2 to TRBJ1-2; D gene unclear. V was cut by 1 base and J by 4 bases, with 16 bases left in between. The CDR3 is 16 residues long. Germline lookup yields CDR1 LGHNA and CDR2 YNFKEQ. This chain's CDR3 is CASSQGAVALLYGYTF. In DNA form, the CDR3 reads TGTGCCAGCAGCCAAGGCGCCGTCGCCCTTCTCTATGGCTACACCTTC.

The table lists this clonotype with a few counts. CDR3 nucleotide sequence: TGTGCCAGCAGTGAAGCTGACACCGGGGAGCTGTTTTTT. As protein: CASSEADTGELFF. The chain uses TRBV6-1 and TRBJ2-2; no firm D call. Deletions cut 0 bases from V and 3 bases from J, with 2 bases between. Per germline, CDR1 MNHNS and CDR2 SASEGT. There are 13 residues in the CDR3.

This clonotype came up a few times. One end of the junction does not line up with germline, which may come from a read error. The chain combines TRBV6-1 with TRBJ2-1, with a tentative D call TRBD2 (5 bases). The CDR3 extends over 15 amino acids. The germline CDR1 and CDR2 sequences are MNHNS and SASEGT. CDR3 in DNA: TGTGCCAGCAGTGAATCTAGTGGGAGCTACAATGAGCAGTTATTC. Protein: CASSESSGSYNEQLF.

A remark on this clonotype: A much larger clone differs by one base, so this may be a read error. The chain joins TRBV6-4 to TRBJ2-3, with 8 nucleotides matching TRBD1. The end of the DNA fits TRBJ1-5 better, so the J call may be wrong. CDR3 length: 15 amino acids. Germline values: CDR1 MRHNA, CDR2 SNTAGT. The CDR3 coding sequence is TGTGCCAGCAGTGACTCCCCAGGGGGCACAGATACGCAGCATTTT. Protein: CASSDSPGGTDTQHF.

With regard to this clonotype: An end of the junction does not agree with germline; a read error may underlie this. This chain connects TRBV4-2 to TRBJ1-6; TRBD1 matches 10 bases. The CDR3 sequence is 20 residues long. CDR1 LGHNA and CDR2 YNFKEQ come from the germline V gene. The CDR3 nucleotides are TGTGCCAGCAGACCCGCCGGGACAGGGGCTGCGAGCTCCTATAAATCACCCCTTCACTTT. Protein sequence: CASRPAGTGAASSYKSPLHF.

This clonotype was counted between two and nine times. As the CDR3 is not closed by the conserved phenylalanine or tryptophan, this likely results from a read error. DNA for the CDR3: TGTGCCAGCAGTGAAGTGGCCGGCGGGGGTAACGTGTACGAGCAGTACTAC. It is translated as CASSEVAGGGNVYEQYY. This chain uses TRBV6-1 with TRBJ2-7; TRBD2 agrees at 7 bases. Germline V gene data show CDR1 as MNHNS and CDR2 as SASEGT. The CDR3 length is 17 residues. V gave up 1 base and J gave up 4 bases; unmatched junction bases: 13.

In regard to this clonotype: Since no conserved phenylalanine or tryptophan closes the CDR3, a read error is the likely cause. The limits of the CDR3 on the DNA are not certain, so only TCRdb's listed CDR3 is given. The rearrangement links TRBV11-2 to TRBJ1-5; TRBD1, the table's D call, lacks a check against the DNA. Both ends counted, the CDR3 spans 16 residues. Germline V gives CDR1 SGHAT, CDR2 FQNNGV. This chain's CDR3 is CASSLKGGLTNQPQHL.

A note on this clonotype: A much larger clone lies one base from this, so it may be a read error. J is TRBJ2-6 and V is TRBV6-2 or TRBV6-3, with a possible D match to TRBD2 (6 bases). The CDR3 is 15 residues long. The germline gives CDR1 MNHEY, CDR2 SVGEGT. In nucleotides, the CDR3 is TGTGCCAGCAGTGCCGGGGGAGCTGGGGCCAACATCCTGACTTTC. The encoded protein is CASSAGGAGANILTF.

To note about this clonotype: One end of the junction is discordant with germline, which a read error may explain. This chain links TRBV13 with TRBJ2-2; D is perhaps TRBD2 (6 bases). Germline assignment: CDR1 PRHDT and CDR2 FYEKMQ (reference sequence). This CDR3 has 16 amino acids. The DNA of the CDR3 is TGTGCCAACAGCTTAAGACTAGTGGGCGGACCCGGGGAGCTGTTTTTT. It is translated as CANSLRLVGGPGELFF.

The rearrangement links TRBV29-1 to TRBJ2-7; D may correspond to TRBD1 or TRBD2 (5 bases each). Germline V gives CDR1 SQVTM, CDR2 ANQGSEA. CDR3 length equals 12 residues. CDR3 DNA: TGCAGTGCCGGGGACCCTATTGGCGAGCAGTACTTC. As protein: CSAGDPIGEQYF.

The chain joins TRBV11-1 to TRBJ2-4; TRBD2 matches 9 bases. Germline V lookup: CDR1 SGHAT, CDR2 FQDESV (reference sequence). V shed 3 bases, J shed 4 bases, and the junction held 10 bases outside the gene matches. There are 17 residues in the CDR3. CDR3 nucleotides: TGTGCCAGCAGCTTTGCCGGGGCTAGCGGGATTAAAAACATTCAGTACTTC. It is translated as CASSFAGASGIKNIQYF.

Remarks on this clonotype: A junction boundary mismatches the germline segment, possibly from a read error. The chain is built from TRBV30 and TRBJ1-5; 7 positions match TRBD1. Germline loops: CDR1 GTSNPN, CDR2 SVGIG (reference sequence). The CDR3 spans 14 residues. CDR3 nucleotide sequence: TGTGCTTGGAAGGGGCAGGGGGGAAATCAGCCCCAGCATTTT. It specifies CAWKGQGGNQPQHF.

About this clonotype itself: The junction shows a germline mismatch at one end, possibly a read error. This chain connects TRBV6-2 or TRBV6-3 to TRBJ2-5, with D hard to call. CDR3 length: 14 residues. Germline values: CDR1 MNHEY, CDR2 SVGEGT. CDR3 protein: CASSSRIVMETQYF. In DNA form, the CDR3 reads TGTGCAAGCAGTTCACGAATAGTTATGGAGACCCAGTACTTC.

Turning to this clonotype: A much larger clone lies a single base off, so this may be a read error. This chain links TRBV7-9 with TRBJ2-1; tentative D call: TRBD1 (5 bases). Germline CDR1 SEHNR, CDR2 FQNEAQ (reference sequence). The CDR3 extends over 15 amino acids. This CDR3 is CPSSSKGVRNNEQFF. The CDR3 coding sequence is TGTCCCAGCAGCTCCAAAGGGGTTAGAAACAATGAGCAGTTCTTC.

This chain joins TRBV20-1 and TRBJ2-5, with 11 bases lining up with TRBD2. The CDR3 sequence is 17 residues long. The J segment lost 4 bases and the V segment lost 0 bases, leaving 10 bases of the junction unmatched. The germline CDR1 and CDR2 sequences are DFQATT and SNEGSKA (reference sequence). The CDR3 sequence: CSARDWASGGRVETQYF. The CDR3 DNA sequence: TGCAGTGCTAGAGATTGGGCTAGCGGGGGGAGGGTAGAGACCCAGTACTTC.

This chain uses TRBV29-1 with TRBJ2-2; no clear D. The germline V and J ends were trimmed by 4 bases and 9 bases, with 12 bases remaining between them. CDR1 is SQVTM and CDR2 is ANQGSEA in the germline V gene. The CDR3 extends over 12 amino acids. Here the CDR3 reads CSVADDSRELFF. DNA of the CDR3: TGCAGCGTTGCAGATGATTCCAGGGAGCTGTTTTTT.

This clonotype was seen only once. The conserved closing phenylalanine or tryptophan is absent in this CDR3, likely reflecting a read error. The chain couples TRBV4-1 to TRBJ1-6; 9 bases are shared with TRBD1. This CDR3 is built from 17 residues. Germline CDR1 reads MGHRA; CDR2 reads YSYEKL. CDR3 in amino acids: CASGQDRGQGRNSPLHC. The CDR3 DNA is TGCGCCAGCGGCCAAGATCGGGGACAGGGCCGGAATTCACCCCTCCACTGT.

About this clonotype itself: Because the CDR3 is missing its conserved closing phenylalanine or tryptophan, this is likely a read error. The chain joins TRBV7-2 to TRBJ1-1; no reliable D call. Looked up from germline, CDR1 is SGHTA and CDR2 is FQGNSA. V gave up 0 bases and J gave up 0 bases, with 8 bases separating them. This CDR3 region has 15 residues. The CDR3, as DNA: TGTGCCAGCAGCTTAGCCGGCCCAATGAACACTGAAGCTTTCTTG. Amino acids: CASSLAGPMNTEAFL.

This clonotype was seen only a few times. Germline is not matched at one junction end, which may reflect a read error. The chain recombines TRBV6-5 with TRBJ1-6; D is ambiguous. The CDR3 spans 14 residues. CDR1 and CDR2 from the germline V gene are MNHEY and SVGAGI. CDR3: CANSREDTNSPLHF. CDR3 nucleotide sequence: TGTGCCAACAGTCGTGAGGATACAAATTCACCCCTCCACTTT.